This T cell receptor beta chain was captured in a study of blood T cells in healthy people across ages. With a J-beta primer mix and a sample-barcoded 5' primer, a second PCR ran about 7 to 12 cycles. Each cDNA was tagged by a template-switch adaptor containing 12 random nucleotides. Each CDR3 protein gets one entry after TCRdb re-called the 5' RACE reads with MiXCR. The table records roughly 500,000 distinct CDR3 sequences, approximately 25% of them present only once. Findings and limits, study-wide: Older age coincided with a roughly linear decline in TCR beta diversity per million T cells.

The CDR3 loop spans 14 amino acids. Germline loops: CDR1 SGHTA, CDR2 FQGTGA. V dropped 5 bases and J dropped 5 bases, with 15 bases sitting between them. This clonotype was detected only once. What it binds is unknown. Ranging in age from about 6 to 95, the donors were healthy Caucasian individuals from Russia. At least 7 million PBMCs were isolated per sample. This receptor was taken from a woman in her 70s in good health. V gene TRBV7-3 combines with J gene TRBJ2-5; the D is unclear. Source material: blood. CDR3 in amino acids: CASSPGGEVETQYF. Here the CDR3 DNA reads TGTGCCAGCAGCCCAGGCGGTGAAGTGGAGACCCAGTACTTC.